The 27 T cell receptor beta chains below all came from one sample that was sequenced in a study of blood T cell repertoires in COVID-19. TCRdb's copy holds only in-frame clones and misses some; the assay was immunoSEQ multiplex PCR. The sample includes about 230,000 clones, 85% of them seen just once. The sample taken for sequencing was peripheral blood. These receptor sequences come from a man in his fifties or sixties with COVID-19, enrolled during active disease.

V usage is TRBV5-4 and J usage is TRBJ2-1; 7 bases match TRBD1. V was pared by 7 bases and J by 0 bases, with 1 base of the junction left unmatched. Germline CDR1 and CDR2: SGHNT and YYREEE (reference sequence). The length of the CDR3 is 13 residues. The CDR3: CASRDSSYNEQFF. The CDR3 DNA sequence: TGTGCCAGCCGGGACAGCTCCTACAATGAGCAGTTCTTC.

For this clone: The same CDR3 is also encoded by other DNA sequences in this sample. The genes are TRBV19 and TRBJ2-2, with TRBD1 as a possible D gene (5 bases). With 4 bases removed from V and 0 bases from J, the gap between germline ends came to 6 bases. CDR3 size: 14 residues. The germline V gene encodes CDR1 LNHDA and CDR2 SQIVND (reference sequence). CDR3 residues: CASSRQTNTGELFF. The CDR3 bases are TGTGCCAGTAGTAGACAGACGAACACCGGGGAGCTGTTTTTT.

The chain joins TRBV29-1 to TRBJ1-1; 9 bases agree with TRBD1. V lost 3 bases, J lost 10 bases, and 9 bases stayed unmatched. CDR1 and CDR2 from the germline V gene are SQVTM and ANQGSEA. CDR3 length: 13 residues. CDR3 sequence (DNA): TGCAGCGTTGATCGGACAGGGGTTAGTGGAGCTTTCTTT. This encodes CSVDRTGVSGAFF.

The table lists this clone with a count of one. CDR3 region: CAISESGQTNEKLFF. CDR3 DNA: TGTGCCATCAGTGAGTCTGGACAGACTAATGAAAAACTGTTTTTT. The V gene is TRBV10-3, the J gene TRBJ1-4; D possibly corresponds to TRBD1 (6 bases). The V end lost 0 bases, the J end lost 2 bases, and 7 bases lay between the germline ends. This CDR3 contains 15 residues. In germline, CDR1 is ENHRY, CDR2 SYGVKD.

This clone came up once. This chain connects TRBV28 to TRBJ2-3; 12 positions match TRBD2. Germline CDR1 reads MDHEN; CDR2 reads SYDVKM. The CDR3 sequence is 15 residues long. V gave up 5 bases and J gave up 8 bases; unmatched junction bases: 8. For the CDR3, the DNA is TGTGCCAGCAGTACCCTAGCGGGGGGGCCAGGTACGCAGTATTTT. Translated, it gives CASSTLAGGPGTQYF.

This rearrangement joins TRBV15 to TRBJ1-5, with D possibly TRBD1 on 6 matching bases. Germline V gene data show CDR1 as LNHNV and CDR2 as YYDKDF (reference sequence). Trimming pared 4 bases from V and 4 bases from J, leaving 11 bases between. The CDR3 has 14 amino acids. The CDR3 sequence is CATSTDRLNQPQHF. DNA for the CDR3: TGTGCCACCAGCACCGACAGGTTAAATCAGCCCCAGCATTTT.

The CDR3 is CASSPQLHYGYTF. DNA for the CDR3: TGTGCCAGCAGCCCTCAGTTACATTATGGCTACACCTTC. The chain carries TRBV3-1 (or the pseudogene TRBV3-2) and TRBJ1-2; D call uncertain. V was trimmed by 4 bases and J by 5 bases, leaving 11 bases between them. Germline V gene sequence: CDR1 LGHDT, CDR2 YNNKEL (reference sequence). The CDR3 extends over 13 amino acids.

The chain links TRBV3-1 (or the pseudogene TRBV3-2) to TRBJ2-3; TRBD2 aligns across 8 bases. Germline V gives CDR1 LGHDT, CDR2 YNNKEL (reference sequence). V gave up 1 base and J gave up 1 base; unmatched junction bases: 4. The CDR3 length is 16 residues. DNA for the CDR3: TGTGCCAGCAGCCAAGGTTTCGGGGGGGGCACAGATACGCAGTATTTT. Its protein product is CASSQGFGGGTDTQYF.

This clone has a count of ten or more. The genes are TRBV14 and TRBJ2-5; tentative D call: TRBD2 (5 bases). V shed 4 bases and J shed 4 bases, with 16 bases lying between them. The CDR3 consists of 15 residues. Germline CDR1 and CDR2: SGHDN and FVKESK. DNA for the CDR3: TGTGCCAGCAGCCTACATCTGGCAGGAGGAGAGACCCAGTACTTC. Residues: CASSLHLAGGETQYF. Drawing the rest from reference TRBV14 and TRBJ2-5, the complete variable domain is EAGVTQFPSHSVIEKGQTVTLRCDPISGHDNLYWYRRVMGKEIKFLLHFVKESKQDESGMPNNRFLAERTGGTYSTLKVQPAELEDSGVYFCASSLHLAGGETQYFGPGTRLLVL.

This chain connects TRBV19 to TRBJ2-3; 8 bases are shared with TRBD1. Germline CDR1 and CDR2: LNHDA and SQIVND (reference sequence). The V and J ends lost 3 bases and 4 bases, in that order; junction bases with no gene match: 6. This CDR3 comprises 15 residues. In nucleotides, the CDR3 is TGTGCCAGTAGTATCAGGGGGCGGTTTTCAGATACGCAGTATTTT. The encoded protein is CASSIRGRFSDTQYF.

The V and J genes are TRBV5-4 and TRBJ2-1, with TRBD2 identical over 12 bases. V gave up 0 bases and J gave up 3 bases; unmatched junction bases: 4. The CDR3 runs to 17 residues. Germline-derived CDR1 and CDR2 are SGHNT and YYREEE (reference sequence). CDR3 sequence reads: CASSLETSGGLYNEQFF. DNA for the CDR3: TGTGCCAGCAGCTTGGAGACTAGCGGGGGACTCTACAATGAGCAGTTCTTC.

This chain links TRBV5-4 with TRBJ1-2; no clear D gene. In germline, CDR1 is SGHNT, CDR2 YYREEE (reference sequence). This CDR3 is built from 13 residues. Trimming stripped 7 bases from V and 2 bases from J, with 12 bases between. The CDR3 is CASAVDSNYGYTF. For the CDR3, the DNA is TGTGCCAGCGCCGTAGACTCAAACTATGGCTACACCTTC.

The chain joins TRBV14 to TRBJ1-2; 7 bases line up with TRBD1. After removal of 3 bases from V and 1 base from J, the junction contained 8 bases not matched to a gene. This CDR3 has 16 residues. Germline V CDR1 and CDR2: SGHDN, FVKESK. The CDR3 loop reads CASSQTGIWDNYGYTF. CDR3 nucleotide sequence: TGTGCCAGCAGCCAGACAGGGATTTGGGATAACTATGGCTACACCTTC.

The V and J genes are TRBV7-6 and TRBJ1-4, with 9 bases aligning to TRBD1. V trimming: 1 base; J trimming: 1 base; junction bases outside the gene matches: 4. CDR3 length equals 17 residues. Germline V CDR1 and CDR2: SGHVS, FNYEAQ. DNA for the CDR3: TGTGCCAGCAGCTTAGACAGGGGGCTAGGAACTAATGAAAAACTGTTTTTT. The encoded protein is CASSLDRGLGTNEKLFF.

CDR3 loop: CASNAGLAAGELFF. CDR3 nucleotide sequence: TGTGCCAGCAACGCGGGCCTAGCTGCCGGGGAGCTGTTTTTT. The V call is TRBV9, the J call TRBJ2-2; D is perhaps TRBD2 (5 bases). Germline lookup yields CDR1 SGDLS and CDR2 YYNGEE. This CDR3 is 14 amino acids long. Trimming removed 6 bases from V and 6 bases from J, with 15 bases in between.

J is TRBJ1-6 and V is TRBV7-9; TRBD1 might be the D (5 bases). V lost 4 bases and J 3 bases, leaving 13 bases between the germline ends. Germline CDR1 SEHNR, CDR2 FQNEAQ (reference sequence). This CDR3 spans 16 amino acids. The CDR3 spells CASSSLGPNYNSPLHF. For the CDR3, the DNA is TGTGCCAGCAGCTCCTTGGGGCCTAACTATAATTCACCCCTCCACTTT.

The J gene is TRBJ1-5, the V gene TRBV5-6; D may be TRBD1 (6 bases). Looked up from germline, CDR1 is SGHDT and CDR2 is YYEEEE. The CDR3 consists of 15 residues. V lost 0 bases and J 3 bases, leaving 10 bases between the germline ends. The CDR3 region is CASSLGGRNNQPQHF. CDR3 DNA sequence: TGTGCCAGCAGCTTGGGGGGGCGAAACAATCAGCCCCAGCATTTT.

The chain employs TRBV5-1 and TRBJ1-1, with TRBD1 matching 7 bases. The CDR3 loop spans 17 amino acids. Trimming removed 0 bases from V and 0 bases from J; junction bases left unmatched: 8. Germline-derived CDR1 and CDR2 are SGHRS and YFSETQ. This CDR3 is CASSLGGGRGMNTEAFF. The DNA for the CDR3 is TGCGCCAGCAGCTTGGGAGGGGGCCGGGGGATGAACACTGAAGCTTTCTTT.

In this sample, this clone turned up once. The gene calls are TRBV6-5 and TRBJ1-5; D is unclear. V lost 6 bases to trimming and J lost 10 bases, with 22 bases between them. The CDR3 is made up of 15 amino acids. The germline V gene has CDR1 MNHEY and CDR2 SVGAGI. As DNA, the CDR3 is TGTGCCAGCAGGGCCCAGGCGCTCCCCGGCGAACCCCAGCATTTT. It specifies CASRAQALPGEPQHF.

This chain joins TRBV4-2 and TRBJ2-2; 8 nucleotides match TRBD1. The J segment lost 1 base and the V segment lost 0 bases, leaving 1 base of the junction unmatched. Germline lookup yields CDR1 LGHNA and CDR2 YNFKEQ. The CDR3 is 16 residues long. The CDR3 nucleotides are TGTGCCAGCAGCCAAGATGACAGGGGGAACACCGGGGAGCTGTTTTTT. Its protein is CASSQDDRGNTGELFF.

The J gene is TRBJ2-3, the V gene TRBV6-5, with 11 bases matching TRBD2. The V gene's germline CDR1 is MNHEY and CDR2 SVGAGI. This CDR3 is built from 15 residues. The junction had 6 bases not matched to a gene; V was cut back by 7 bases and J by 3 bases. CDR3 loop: CASKDSGGATDTQYF. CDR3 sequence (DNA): TGTGCCAGCAAAGATAGCGGGGGGGCTACAGATACGCAGTATTTT.

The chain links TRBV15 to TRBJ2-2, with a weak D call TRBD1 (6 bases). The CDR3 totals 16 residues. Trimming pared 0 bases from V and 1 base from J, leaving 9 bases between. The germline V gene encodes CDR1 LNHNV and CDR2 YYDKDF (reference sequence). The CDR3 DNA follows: TGTGCCACCAGCAGAGATCCCAGGGGGAACACCGGGGAGCTGTTTTTT. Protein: CATSRDPRGNTGELFF.

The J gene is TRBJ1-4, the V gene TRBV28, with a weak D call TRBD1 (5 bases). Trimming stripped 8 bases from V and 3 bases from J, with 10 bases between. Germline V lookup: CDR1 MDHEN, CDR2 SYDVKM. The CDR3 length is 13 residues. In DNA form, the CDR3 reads TGTGCCAGCGTAACAGGCTCTAATGAAAAACTGTTTTTT. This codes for CASVTGSNEKLFF.

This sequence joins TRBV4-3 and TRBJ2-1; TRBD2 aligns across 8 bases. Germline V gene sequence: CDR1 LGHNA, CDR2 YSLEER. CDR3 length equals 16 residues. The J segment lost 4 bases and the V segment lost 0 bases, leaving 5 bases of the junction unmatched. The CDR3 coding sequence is TGCGCCAGCAGCCAAGACTATTTAGCGGGGTACAATGAGCAGTTCTTC. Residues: CASSQDYLAGYNEQFF.

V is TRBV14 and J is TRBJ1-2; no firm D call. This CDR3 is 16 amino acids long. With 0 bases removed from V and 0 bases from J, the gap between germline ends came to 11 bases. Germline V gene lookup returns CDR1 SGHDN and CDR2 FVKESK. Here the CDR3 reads CASSQDQISANYGYTF. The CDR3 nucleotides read TGTGCCAGCAGCCAAGATCAGATCTCAGCTAACTATGGCTACACCTTC.

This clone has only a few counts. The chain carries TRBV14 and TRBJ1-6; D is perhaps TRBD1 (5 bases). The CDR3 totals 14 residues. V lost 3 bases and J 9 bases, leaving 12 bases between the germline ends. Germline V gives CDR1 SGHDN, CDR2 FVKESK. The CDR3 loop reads CASSHAGQGSPLHF. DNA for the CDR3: TGTGCCAGCAGCCACGCAGGGCAAGGTTCACCCCTCCACTTT.

The CDR3 reads CATSTGLETQYF. The CDR3 nucleotides are TGTGCCACCAGCACAGGGTTAGAGACCCAGTACTTC. The chain uses TRBV15 and TRBJ2-5, with D tentatively TRBD1 (5 bases). Between the trimmed V and J ends, which lost 4 bases and 4 bases, there was a span of 7 bases. Germline V gene sequence: CDR1 LNHNV, CDR2 YYDKDF (reference sequence). The CDR3 loop spans 12 amino acids.